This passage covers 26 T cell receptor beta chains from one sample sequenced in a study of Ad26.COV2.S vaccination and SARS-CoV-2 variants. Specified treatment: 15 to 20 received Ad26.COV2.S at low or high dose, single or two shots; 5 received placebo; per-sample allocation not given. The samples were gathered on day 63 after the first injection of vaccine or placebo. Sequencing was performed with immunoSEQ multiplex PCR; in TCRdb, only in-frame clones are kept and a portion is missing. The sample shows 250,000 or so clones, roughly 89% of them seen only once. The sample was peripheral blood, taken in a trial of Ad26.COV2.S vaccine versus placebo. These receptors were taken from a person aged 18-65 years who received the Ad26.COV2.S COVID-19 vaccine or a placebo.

For the CDR3, the DNA is TGTGCCAGCAGCCTCACCGGGGAGCTGTTTTTT. Protein sequence: CASSLTGELFF. The chain links TRBV3-1 (or the pseudogene TRBV3-2) to TRBJ2-2, with no clear D. Germline-derived CDR1 and CDR2 are LGHDT and YNNKEL (reference sequence). The V end lost 4 bases, the J end lost 4 bases, and 1 base lay between the germline ends. The CDR3 loop spans 11 amino acids.

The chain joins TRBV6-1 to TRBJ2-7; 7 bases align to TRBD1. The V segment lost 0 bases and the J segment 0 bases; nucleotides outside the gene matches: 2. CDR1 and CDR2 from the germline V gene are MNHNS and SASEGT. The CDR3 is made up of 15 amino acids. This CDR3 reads CASSEAGTASYEQYF. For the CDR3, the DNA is TGTGCCAGCAGTGAAGCCGGGACAGCCTCCTACGAGCAGTACTTC.

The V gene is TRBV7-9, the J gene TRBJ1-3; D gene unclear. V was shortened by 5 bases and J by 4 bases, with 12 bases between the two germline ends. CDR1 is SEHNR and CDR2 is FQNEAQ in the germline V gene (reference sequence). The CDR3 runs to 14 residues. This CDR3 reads CASSPTGQGNTIYF. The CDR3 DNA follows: TGTGCCAGCAGCCCCACGGGCCAAGGAAACACCATATATTTT.

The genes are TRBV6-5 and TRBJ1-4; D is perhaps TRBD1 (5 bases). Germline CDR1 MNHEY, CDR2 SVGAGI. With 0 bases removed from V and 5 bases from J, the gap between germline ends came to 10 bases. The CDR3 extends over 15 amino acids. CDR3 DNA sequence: TGTGCCAGCAGTTACTCGAACCGGGGGAATGAAAAACTGTTTTTT. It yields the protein CASSYSNRGNEKLFF.

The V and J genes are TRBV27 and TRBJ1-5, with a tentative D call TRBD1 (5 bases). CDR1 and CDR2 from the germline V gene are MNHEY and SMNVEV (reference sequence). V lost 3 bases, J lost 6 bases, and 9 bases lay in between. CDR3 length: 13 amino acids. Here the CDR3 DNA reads TGTGCCAGCAGTTTTCAGGGAAGTCAGCCCCAGCATTTT. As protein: CASSFQGSQPQHF.

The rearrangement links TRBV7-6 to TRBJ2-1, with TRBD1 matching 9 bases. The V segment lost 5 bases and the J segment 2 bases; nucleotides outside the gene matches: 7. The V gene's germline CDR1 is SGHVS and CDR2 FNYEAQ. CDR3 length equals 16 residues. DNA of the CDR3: TGTGCCAGCAGCGGTACAGGGGGCTTAACCTACAATGAGCAGTTCTTC. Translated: CASSGTGGLTYNEQFF.

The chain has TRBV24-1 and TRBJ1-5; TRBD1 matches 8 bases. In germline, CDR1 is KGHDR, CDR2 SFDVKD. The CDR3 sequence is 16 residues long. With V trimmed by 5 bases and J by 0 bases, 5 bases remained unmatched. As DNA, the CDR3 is TGTGCCACCAGTGGGGGACAGGCCTATAGCAATCAGCCCCAGCATTTT. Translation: CATSGGQAYSNQPQHF.

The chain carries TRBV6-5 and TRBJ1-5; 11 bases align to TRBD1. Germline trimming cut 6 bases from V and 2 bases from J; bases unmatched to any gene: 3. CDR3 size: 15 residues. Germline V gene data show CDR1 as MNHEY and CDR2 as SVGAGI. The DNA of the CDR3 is TGTGCCAGCAGACGGGACAGGGGGGGCAATCAGCCCCAGCATTTT. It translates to CASRRDRGGNQPQHF.

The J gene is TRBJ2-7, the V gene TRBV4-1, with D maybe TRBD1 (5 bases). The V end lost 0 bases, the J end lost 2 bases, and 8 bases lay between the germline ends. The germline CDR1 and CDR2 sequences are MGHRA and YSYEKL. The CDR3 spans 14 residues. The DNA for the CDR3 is TGCGCCAGCAGCCAAGACCAGGGCCCCTACGAGCAGTACTTC. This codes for CASSQDQGPYEQYF.

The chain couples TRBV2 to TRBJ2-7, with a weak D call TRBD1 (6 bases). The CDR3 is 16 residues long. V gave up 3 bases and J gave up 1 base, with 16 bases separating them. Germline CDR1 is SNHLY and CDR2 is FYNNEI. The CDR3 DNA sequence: TGTGCCAGCAGTGACCGGGACATCCTTGATTCCTACGAGCAGTACGTC. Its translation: CASSDRDILDSYEQYV.

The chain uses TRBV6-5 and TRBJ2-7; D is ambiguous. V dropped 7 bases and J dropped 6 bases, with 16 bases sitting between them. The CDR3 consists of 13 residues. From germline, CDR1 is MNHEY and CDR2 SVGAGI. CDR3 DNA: TGTGCCAGCAATGGAAAGGTCGGAAGCGAGCAGTACGTC. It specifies CASNGKVGSEQYV.

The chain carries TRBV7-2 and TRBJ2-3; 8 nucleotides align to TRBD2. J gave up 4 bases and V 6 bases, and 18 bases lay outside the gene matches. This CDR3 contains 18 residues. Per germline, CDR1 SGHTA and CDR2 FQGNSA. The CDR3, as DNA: TGTGCCAGCAGTGTCAACGGACTAGCTCCTTTAAAACCAGATACGCAGTATTTT. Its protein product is CASSVNGLAPLKPDTQYF.

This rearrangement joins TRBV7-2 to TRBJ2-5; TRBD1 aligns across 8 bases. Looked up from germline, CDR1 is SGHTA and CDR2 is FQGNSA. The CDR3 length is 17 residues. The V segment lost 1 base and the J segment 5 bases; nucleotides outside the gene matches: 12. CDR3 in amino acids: CASSLGRVRGPWETQYF. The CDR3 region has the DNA TGTGCCAGCAGCTTAGGGAGGGTCAGGGGGCCGTGGGAGACCCAGTACTTC. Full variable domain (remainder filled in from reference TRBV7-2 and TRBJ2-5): GAGVSQSPSNKVTEKGKDVELRCDPISGHTALYWYRQSLGQGLEFLIYFQGNSAPDKSGLPSDRFSAERTGGSVSTLTIQRTQQEDSAVYLCASSLGRVRGPWETQYFGPGTRLLVL.

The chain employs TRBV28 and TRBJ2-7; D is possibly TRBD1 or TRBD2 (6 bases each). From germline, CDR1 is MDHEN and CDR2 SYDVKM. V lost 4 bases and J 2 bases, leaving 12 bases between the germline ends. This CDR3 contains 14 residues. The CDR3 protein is CASSSGDTAYEQYV. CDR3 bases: TGTGCCAGCAGTTCGGGGGACACCGCCTACGAGCAGTACGTC.

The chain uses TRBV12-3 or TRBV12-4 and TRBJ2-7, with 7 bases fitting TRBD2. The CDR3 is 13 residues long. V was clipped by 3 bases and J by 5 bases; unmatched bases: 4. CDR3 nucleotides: TGTGCCAGCAGTTTGGGGGGGACGGACGAGCAGTACGTC. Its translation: CASSLGGTDEQYV.

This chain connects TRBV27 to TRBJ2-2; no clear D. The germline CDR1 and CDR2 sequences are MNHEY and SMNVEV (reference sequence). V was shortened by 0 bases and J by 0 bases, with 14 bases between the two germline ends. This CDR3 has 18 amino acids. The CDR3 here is CASSLSGSLGSNTGELFF. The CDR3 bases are TGTGCCAGCAGTTTATCTGGTAGCCTAGGGTCGAACACCGGGGAGCTGTTTTTT.

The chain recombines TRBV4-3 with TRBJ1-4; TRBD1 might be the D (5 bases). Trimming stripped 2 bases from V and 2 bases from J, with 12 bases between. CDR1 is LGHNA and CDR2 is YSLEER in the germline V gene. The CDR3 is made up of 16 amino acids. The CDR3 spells CASSQTGARTNEKLFF. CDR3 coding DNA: TGCGCCAGCAGCCAAACCGGGGCACGCACTAATGAAAAACTGTTTTTT.

CDR3 loop: CSVTSGQETQYF. The CDR3, as DNA: TGCAGCGTCACTAGCGGCCAAGAGACCCAGTACTTC. The chain joins TRBV29-1 to TRBJ2-5; 8 nucleotides line up with TRBD2. The V segment lost 6 bases and the J segment 1 base; nucleotides outside the gene matches: 1. This CDR3 contains 12 residues. Germline CDR1 SQVTM, CDR2 ANQGSEA. The variable domain in full, completed from reference TRBV29-1 and TRBJ2-5, reads SAVISQKPSRDICQRGTSLTIQCQVDSQVTMMFWYRQQPGQSLTLIATANQGSEATYESGFVIDKFPISRPNLTFSTLTVSNMSPEDSSIYLCSVTSGQETQYFGPGTRLLVL.

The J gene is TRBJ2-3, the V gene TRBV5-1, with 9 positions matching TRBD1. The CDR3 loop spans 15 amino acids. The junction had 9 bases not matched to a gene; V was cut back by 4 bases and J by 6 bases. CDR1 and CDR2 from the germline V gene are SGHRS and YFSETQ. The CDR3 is CASSRRDRDIDTQYF. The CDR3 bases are TGCGCCAGCAGCCGCCGGGACAGGGACATCGATACGCAGTATTTT.

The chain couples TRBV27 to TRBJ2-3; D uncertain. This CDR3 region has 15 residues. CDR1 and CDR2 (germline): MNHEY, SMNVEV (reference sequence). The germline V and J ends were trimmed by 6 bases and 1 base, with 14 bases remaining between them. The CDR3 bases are TGTGCCAGCAGCTTCATACACACGGGCACAGATACGCAGTATTTT. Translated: CASSFIHTGTDTQYF.

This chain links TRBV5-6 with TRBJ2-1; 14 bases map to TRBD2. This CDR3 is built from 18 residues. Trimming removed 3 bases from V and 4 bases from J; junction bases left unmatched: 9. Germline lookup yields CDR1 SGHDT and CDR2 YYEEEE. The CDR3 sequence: CASSSTGLAGGVYNEQFF. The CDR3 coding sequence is TGTGCCAGCAGCTCAACTGGACTAGCGGGAGGAGTTTACAATGAGCAGTTCTTC.

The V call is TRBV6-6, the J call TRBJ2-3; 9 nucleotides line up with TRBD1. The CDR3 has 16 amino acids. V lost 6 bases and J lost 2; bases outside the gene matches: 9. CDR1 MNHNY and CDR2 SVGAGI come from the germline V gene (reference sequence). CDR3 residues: CASSETGTGHTDTQYF. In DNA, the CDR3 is TGTGCCAGCAGCGAAACCGGGACAGGGCACACAGATACGCAGTATTTT.

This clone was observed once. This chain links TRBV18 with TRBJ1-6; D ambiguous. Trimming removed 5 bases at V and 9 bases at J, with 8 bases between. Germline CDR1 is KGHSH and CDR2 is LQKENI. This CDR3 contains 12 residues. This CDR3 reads CASSGEISPLHF. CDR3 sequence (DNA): TGTGCCAGCTCAGGAGAAATTTCACCCCTCCACTTT.

CDR3 nucleotides: TGCAGTGCTAGGGGGACAGAAGCTTTCTTT. It is translated as CSARGTEAFF. The genes are TRBV20-1 and TRBJ1-1; D perhaps matches TRBD1 (6 bases). The CDR3 contains 10 residues. Germline lookup yields CDR1 DFQATT and CDR2 SNEGSKA (reference sequence). Trimming removed 3 bases from V and 8 bases from J, with 7 bases in between.

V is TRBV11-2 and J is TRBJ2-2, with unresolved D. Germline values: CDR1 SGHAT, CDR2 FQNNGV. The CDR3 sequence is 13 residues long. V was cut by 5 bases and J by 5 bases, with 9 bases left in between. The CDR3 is CASSLSRTGELFF. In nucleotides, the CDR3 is TGTGCCAGCAGCCTTTCAAGGACCGGGGAGCTGTTTTTT.

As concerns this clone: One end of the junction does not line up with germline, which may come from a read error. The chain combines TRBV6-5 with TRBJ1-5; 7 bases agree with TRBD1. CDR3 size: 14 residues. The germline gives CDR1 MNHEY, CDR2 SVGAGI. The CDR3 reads CASNYRGGNQPQHF. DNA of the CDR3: TGTGCCAGCAATTACAGGGGTGGCAATCAGCCCCAGCATTTT.